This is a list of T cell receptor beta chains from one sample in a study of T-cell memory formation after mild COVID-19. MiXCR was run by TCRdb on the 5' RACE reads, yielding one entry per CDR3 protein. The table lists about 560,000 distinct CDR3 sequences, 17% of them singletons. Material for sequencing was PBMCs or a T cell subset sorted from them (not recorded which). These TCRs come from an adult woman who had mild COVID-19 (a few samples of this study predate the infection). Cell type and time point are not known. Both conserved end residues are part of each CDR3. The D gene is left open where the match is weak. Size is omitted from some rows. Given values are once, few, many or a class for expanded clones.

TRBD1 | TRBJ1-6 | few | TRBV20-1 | TGCAGTGCTAGAGATCTGGAAGGACAGGGGACCTATAATTCACCCCTCCACTTT | CSARDLEGQGTYNSPLHF
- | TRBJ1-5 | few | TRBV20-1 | TGCAGTGCTAGGGTAGGAGCCAGCGACCTCAATCAGCCCCAGCATTTT | CSARVGASDLNQPQHF
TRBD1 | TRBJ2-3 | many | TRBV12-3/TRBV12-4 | TGTGCCAGCAGCAGACAGGGATTCACAGATACGCAGTATTTT | CASSRQGFTDTQYF
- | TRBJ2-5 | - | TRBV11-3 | TGTGCCAGCAGCTCCTTATGGGCTGAGACCCAGTACTTC | CASSSLWAETQYF
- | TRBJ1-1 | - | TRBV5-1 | TGCGCCAGCAGCTTGGACTATGGGACGTCGGCGCAAGCTTTCTTT | CASSLDYGTSAQAFF
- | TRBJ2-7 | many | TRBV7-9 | TGTGCCAGCAGCTTAGGGTGGACGGCATTTGGGATCAACGTCCCCGAGCAGTACTTC | CASSLGWTAFGINVPEQYF
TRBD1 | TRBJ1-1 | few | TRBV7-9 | TGTGCCAGCAGCTCACAGGGGGTGAACACTGAAGCTTTCTTT | CASSSQGVNTEAFF
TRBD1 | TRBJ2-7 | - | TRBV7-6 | TGTGCCAGCAGCTTAGGACAGGGACGCATCTACGAGCAGTACTTC | CASSLGQGRIYEQYF
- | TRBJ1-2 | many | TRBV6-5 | TGTGCCAGCAGTTACTCGAAGGTATCCAGGGGCATCGGTGGCTACACCTTC | CASSYSKVSRGIGGYTF
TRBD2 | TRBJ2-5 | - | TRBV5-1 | TGCGCCAGCAGCTTGGGTAGCGGGCGCCTCCAAGAGACCCAGTACTTC | CASSLGSGRLQETQYF
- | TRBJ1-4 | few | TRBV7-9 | TGTGCCAGCAGCTTTGGGGGTTTGGCTAATGAAAAACTGTTTTTT | CASSFGGLANEKLFF
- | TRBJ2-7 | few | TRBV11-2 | TGTGCCAGCAGCTTAGATCTCGGGGGCTCCTACGAGCAGTACTTC | CASSLDLGGSYEQYF
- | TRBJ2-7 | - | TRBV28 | TGTGCCAGCAGCTCTCCTCAACTAGCCCCCTACGAGCAGTACTTC | CASSSPQLAPYEQYF
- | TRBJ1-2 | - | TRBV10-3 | TGTGCCATCAGCTCCGACGAAATGGGGGGTAATCGGGTTGGCTACACCTTC | CAISSDEMGGNRVGYTF
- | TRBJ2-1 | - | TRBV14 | TGTGCCAGCAGCCTAACCCCGCGGGCCGGGGGTGAGCAGTTCTTC | CASSLTPRAGGEQFF
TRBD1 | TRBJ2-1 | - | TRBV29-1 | TGCAGCGTTCCGCGCGACAGGGGGCCTAACAATGAGCAGTTCTTC | CSVPRDRGPNNEQFF
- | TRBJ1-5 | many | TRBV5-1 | TGCGCCAGCAGCTCGACACAGGGAGGGAAACAGCCCCAGCATTTT | CASSSTQGGKQPQHF
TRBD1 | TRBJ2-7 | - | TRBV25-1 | TGTGCCAGCAGCGAGACAGGGCTAGGCTCCTACGAGCAGTACTTC | CASSETGLGSYEQYF